The 23 T cell receptor beta chains given below trace back to one sample, sequenced in a study of kidney transplant recipient with SARS-CoV-2 infection. Each CDR3 protein is one row after TCRdb ran MiXCR on the reads. The sample contains 200,000 to 300,000 distinct CDR3 sequences, 25% to 30% of which appear only once. The material was a blood sample, obtained at baseline and on day 111 from a kidney transplant recipient. The receptors originated from a male patient aged 30 to 39 who had COVID-19 and was a kidney transplant recipient. Some T cells may originate from the graft donor.

This clonotype has ten or more counts. The J gene is TRBJ1-6, the V gene TRBV27; 7 positions match TRBD1. The V gene end was trimmed by 5 bases and the J gene end by 3 bases; junction bases not matched to a gene: 4. Germline V gene lookup returns CDR1 MNHEY and CDR2 SMNVEV (reference sequence). The CDR3 consists of 15 residues. The CDR3 coding sequence is TGTGCCAGCAGTCTGGGACAGAACTATAATTCACCCCTCCACTTT. This encodes CASSLGQNYNSPLHF.

As concerns this clonotype: The junction and the germline gene differ at one end; a read error may be behind it. CDR3 sequence (DNA): TGTGCCAGCGCAGGGGTACAAGGTGCACCCCGCCACTTT. Translating gives CASAGVQGAPRHF. V usage is TRBV28 and J usage is TRBJ1-6, with D perhaps TRBD1 (6 bases). Germline V gene sequence: CDR1 MDHEN, CDR2 SYDVKM. This CDR3 spans 13 amino acids. Looking up the rest from reference TRBV28 and TRBJ1-6 gives the full variable domain: DVKVTQSSRYLVKRTGEKVFLECVQDMDHENMFWYRQDPGLGLRLIYFSYDVKMKEKGDIPEGYSVSREKKERFSLILESASTNQTSMYLCASAGVQGAPRHFGNGTRLTVT.

The table lists this clonotype with many counts. This sequence joins TRBV10-1 and TRBJ2-7, with a possible D match to TRBD1 (6 bases). The CDR3 length is 13 residues. CDR1 and CDR2 from the germline V gene are WNHNN and SYGVQD (reference sequence). With 0 bases removed from V and 9 bases from J, the gap between germline ends came to 12 bases. This chain's CDR3 is CASSESSGAVQYF. As DNA, the CDR3 is TGCGCCAGCAGTGAGTCGTCAGGGGCCGTGCAGTACTTC.

Only a few counts were recorded for this clonotype. V and J are TRBV7-6 and TRBJ1-2, with D possibly TRBD1 on 5 matching bases. The V end lost 4 bases, the J end lost 4 bases, and 22 bases lay between the germline ends. The CDR3 extends over 17 amino acids. Germline loops: CDR1 SGHVS, CDR2 FNYEAQ. CDR3 bases: TGTGCCAGCAGCTACAGGATTGAATCTCGAAAGACCTATGGCTACACCTTC. Protein: CASSYRIESRKTYGYTF.

This clonotype was counted at least ten times. This chain uses TRBV11-2 with TRBJ2-7; D remains ambiguous. Trimming took 5 bases from V and 5 from J, leaving 10 bases between them. The V gene's germline CDR1 is SGHAT and CDR2 FQNNGV. CDR3 length: 12 amino acids. CDR3 loop: CASSASRHEQYF. The DNA for the CDR3 is TGTGCCAGCAGCGCGTCCAGACACGAGCAGTACTTC.

As for this clonotype: It may be a read error: a sequence one base away is much more abundant. The chain couples TRBV6-1 to TRBJ1-5; D may be TRBD1 (6 bases). The length of the CDR3 is 14 residues. Trimming shortened V by 6 bases and J by 1 base, and 10 bases separated the two germline ends. Per the germline V gene, CDR1 is MNHNS and CDR2 is SASEGT. The CDR3 here is CASRSTGSNQPQHF. The CDR3, as DNA: TGTGCCAGCAGGAGTACAGGGAGCAATCAGCCCCAGCATTTT.

This clonotype was observed a few times. The chain combines TRBV10-3 with TRBJ2-3; 7 bases are a match to TRBD2. Germline lookup yields CDR1 ENHRY and CDR2 SYGVKD. The CDR3 is 19 amino acids. Trimming removed 8 bases from V and 0 bases from J; junction bases left unmatched: 20. CDR3 sequence: CAIGVGRTPTRFSTDTQYF. The CDR3 nucleotides are TGTGCCATCGGGGTCGGGAGGACTCCCACTCGCTTTAGCACAGATACGCAGTATTTT.

This clonotype came up many times. In DNA form, the CDR3 reads TGTGCCAGCAGTGAAATCGGCTACGAGCAGTACTTC. Residues: CASSEIGYEQYF. The chain recombines TRBV25-1 with TRBJ2-7, with D unclear. Germline loops: CDR1 MGHDK, CDR2 SYGVNS. V dropped 2 bases and J dropped 3 bases, with 5 bases sitting between them. This CDR3 contains 12 residues.

This clonotype was detected only a few times. Possible read error: a much larger clone is one base away. This chain connects TRBV5-1 to TRBJ1-5, with D perhaps matching TRBD1 (5 bases). CDR1 and CDR2 from the germline V gene are SGHRS and YFSETQ. CDR3 length: 13 amino acids. The CDR3 loop is CAGSPRGNQPQHF. In nucleotides, the CDR3 is TGCGCCGGCAGCCCTAGGGGAAATCAGCCCCAGCATTTT.

At least ten counts were recorded for this clonotype. This sequence joins TRBV16 and TRBJ1-2; a possible D gene is TRBD1 (6 bases). Trimming took 5 bases from V and 4 from J, leaving 23 bases between them. Germline CDR1 is KGHSY and CDR2 is FQNENV. The CDR3 runs 17 residues. Here the CDR3 reads CASSSRQVVRKTYGYTF. The CDR3 DNA is TGTGCCAGCAGCTCAAGACAGGTCGTTAGAAAGACCTATGGCTACACCTTC.

This clonotype was seen repeatedly, ten times or more. This chain links TRBV28 with TRBJ2-3; D is unresolved. The CDR3 is made up of 14 amino acids. The germline gives CDR1 MDHEN, CDR2 SYDVKM. V was shortened by 6 bases and J by 0 bases, with 10 bases between the two germline ends. Here the CDR3 DNA reads TGTGCCAGCAGGTGGGCGGCTAGCACAGATACGCAGTATTTT. Residues: CASRWAASTDTQYF.

This clonotype has ten or more counts. The gene calls are TRBV19 and TRBJ1-4; D is unclear. With 10 bases removed from V and 10 bases from J, the gap between germline ends came to 10 bases. The CDR3 runs to 10 residues. Germline CDR1 reads LNHDA; CDR2 reads SQIVND (reference sequence). As DNA, the CDR3 is TGTGCCACAAAGGACGGAAAACTGTTTTTT. Translating it yields CATKDGKLFF. The variable domain in full, with the rest retrieved from reference TRBV19 and TRBJ1-4, is DGGITQSPKYLFRKEGQNVTLSCEQNLNHDAMYWYRQDPGQGLRLIYYSQIVNDFQKGDIAEGYSVSREKKESFPLTVTSAQKNPTAFYLCATKDGKLFFGSGTQLSVL.

This clonotype was recorded many times. The V gene is TRBV30, the J gene TRBJ2-5; 7 bases are shared with TRBD1. The J call is in doubt because the DNA end fits TRBJ2-7 better. Germline V lookup: CDR1 GTSNPN, CDR2 SVGIG (reference sequence). This CDR3 contains 13 residues. CDR3 in DNA: TGTGCCTGGGGAAGGACAGGTGATTACGAGCAGTACTTC. Protein product: CAWGRTGDYEQYF.

This clonotype was picked up many times. As DNA, the CDR3 is TGTGCCAGCAGCGTTACGGACAGAGACGGAAAGACCTATGGCTACACCTTC. Protein sequence: CASSVTDRDGKTYGYTF. The J gene is TRBJ1-2, the V gene TRBV7-2; a weak D match, TRBD1 (6 bases). Between the trimmed V and J ends, which lost 5 bases and 4 bases, there was a span of 23 bases. Germline V gene lookup returns CDR1 SGHTA and CDR2 FQGNSA. The CDR3 consists of 17 residues.

This clonotype was recorded only once. The CDR3 ends on some other residue instead of the conserved phenylalanine or tryptophan, so this is likely a read error. The V gene is TRBV20-1, the J gene TRBJ2-1; TRBD2 matches at 10 bases. Germline V CDR1 and CDR2: DFQATT, SNEGSKA (reference sequence). The length of the CDR3 is 14 residues. J lost 7 bases, V lost 6 bases, and 9 bases had no gene match. The CDR3 region has the DNA TGCAGTGCCAGGTTCCTAGCGGGAGCGAATGAGCAGTTCTAC. Translation gives CSARFLAGANEQFY.

The gene calls are TRBV25-1 and TRBJ1-1; D gene ambiguous. The V and J ends lost 10 bases and 4 bases respectively, with 19 bases between them. Germline V gene sequence: CDR1 MGHDK, CDR2 SYGVNS. CDR3 length equals 14 residues. The CDR3 DNA reads as TGTGCCACCCCCCCCGTGACGGATCCCACTGAAGCTTTCTTT. Its translation is CATPPVTDPTEAFF.

This clonotype was seen many times. The chain is built from TRBV6-5 and TRBJ2-7; 9 positions match TRBD2. The V segment lost 5 bases and the J segment 4 bases; nucleotides outside the gene matches: 12. The CDR3 spans 16 residues. Germline lookup yields CDR1 MNHEY and CDR2 SVGAGI. The CDR3: CASSHLPSGKGYEQYF. The CDR3, as DNA: TGTGCCAGCAGTCACCTACCTAGCGGGAAGGGTTACGAGCAGTACTTC.

Many counts were recorded for this clonotype. The rearrangement joins TRBV27 to TRBJ2-3; D ambiguous. Trimming removed 6 bases from V and 0 bases from J, with 10 bases in between. Germline V CDR1 and CDR2: MNHEY, SMNVEV (reference sequence). This CDR3 is 14 amino acids long. CDR3 in DNA: TGTGCCAGCAGACAAATGACCAGCACAGATACGCAGTATTTT. Translation gives CASRQMTSTDTQYF.

This clonotype was counted at least ten times. The CDR3 loop reads CASSTRLTSRKTYGYTF. The CDR3 DNA is TGTGCCAGCAGCACTAGGTTAACAAGCAGAAAGACCTATGGCTACACCTTC. The chain is built from TRBV11-2 and TRBJ1-2, with D uncertain. This CDR3 spans 17 amino acids. Germline V lookup: CDR1 SGHAT, CDR2 FQNNGV. With 5 bases removed from V and 4 bases from J, the gap between germline ends came to 23 bases.

In the case of this clonotype: A junction boundary mismatches the germline segment, possibly from a read error. The chain has TRBV7-4 and TRBJ2-1; tentative D call: TRBD2 (6 bases). Germline-derived CDR1 and CDR2 are SGHVT and SQSDAQ. This CDR3 contains 20 residues. DNA for the CDR3: TGTGACAGCAGCTTAGTAAGGAGGAGCGGGTGCGCTAGGGGCTACAATGAGCAGTTCTTC. Its protein product is CDSSLVRRSGCARGYNEQFF.

This clonotype was found a few times. The chain links TRBV5-8 to TRBJ1-2; D ambiguous. The CDR3 has 16 amino acids. Trimming left V 7 bases short and J 4 bases short, with 23 bases between. Germline CDR1 reads SGHTS; CDR2 reads YDEGEE. CDR3 nucleotides: TGTGCCAGCTCCTCATGTCATCCACGAAAGACCTATGGCTACACCTTC. This translates into CASSSCHPRKTYGYTF.

This clonotype was recorded at least ten times. The chain carries TRBV29-1 and TRBJ1-4; D is unclear. The CDR3 is 12 residues long. Germline V gene data show CDR1 as SQVTM and CDR2 as ANQGSEA. V was cut by 6 bases and J by 3 bases, with 8 bases left in between. CDR3: CSVGRPNEKLFF. The CDR3 DNA follows: TGCAGCGTCGGACGGCCTAATGAAAAACTGTTTTTT.

This clonotype was seen more than once but under ten times. Being one base from a much bigger clone, this may be a read error. The chain is built from TRBV28 and TRBJ1-5, with D unclear. The CDR3 consists of 13 residues. Germline V lookup: CDR1 MDHEN, CDR2 SYDVKM. CDR3 loop: CAGSLVGNQPQHF. The DNA of the CDR3 is TGTGCCGGCAGTTTAGTAGGGAATCAGCCCCAGCATTTT.